The entry below gives a single T cell receptor beta chain sequence along with its context. Trimming at V came to 0 bases and at J to 4 bases, leaving 9 bases not matched to a gene. This CDR3 is built from 17 residues. Germline lookup yields CDR1 SGDLS and CDR2 YYNGEE. The data originate from a study of blood T cell repertoires in COVID-19. Some clones are missing from TCRdb's copy, which holds only in-frame ones; the method was immunoSEQ multiplex PCR. The sample contains 150,000 to 200,000 clones, 90% to 95% of which appear only once. The sample taken for sequencing was peripheral blood. The sequence was collected from a woman aged 55-70 years with COVID-19, enrolled during active disease. J is TRBJ2-2 and V is TRBV9; 7 bases match TRBD1. The CDR3, as DNA: TGTGCCAGCAGCGTAGGAGGAACAGGGGTAGTCACCGGGGAGCTGTTTTTT. Its protein product is CASSVGGTGVVTGELFF.